The source of this TCR beta chain is a study of T-cell memory formation after mild COVID-19. The CDR3 length is 13 residues. Germline assignment: CDR1 WSHSY and CDR2 SAAADI. Trimming took off 2 bases at V and 3 bases at J, with 7 bases between the two ends. Findings and caveats of the study: Mostly located in CM and EM were contracting CD4+ clones, with contracting CD8+ clones located in EMRA. Clones shrinking between day 15 and 85 showed a balanced CD4/CD8 split, and those that grew later tilted toward CD4+. Pre-infection memory showed some responding clones, and this suggested that cross-reactive memory joined.

In TCRdb, the 5' RACE reads were re-called with MiXCR into one record per CDR3 protein. This sample yields roughly 250,000 distinct CDR3 sequences, of which approximately 15% are seen a single time; roughly a fifth belongs to the top ten. Points on this clonotype: The antigen remains unidentified.

The rearrangement joins TRBV10-2 to TRBJ1-2; D is unresolved. Sequenced sample: PBMCs or a T cell subset sorted from them (not recorded which). The sequence was obtained from a man aged 18 to 35 who had mild COVID-19 (a few samples of this study predate the infection). Cell type and time point are not known. The CDR3 DNA reads as TGCGCCAGCAGTGAGAAAACAGACTATGGCTACACCTTC. Amino acids: CASSEKTDYGYTF.